The 16 T cell receptor beta chains below come from one sample, sequenced in a study of CXCR3-negative and CXCR3-positive naive CD8 T cells. UMI labels and 5' RACE were used to prepare the TRB cDNA libraries. TCRdb re-called the 5' RACE reads, yielding one record per CDR3 amino acid sequence without DNA. With about 56,000 distinct CDR3 sequences in the sample, the ten largest clones hold 20%. The material sequenced was memory CD8+ T cells from blood. The receptors stem from a human donor in good health. Some clones in this sample may be carry-over from other donors' samples.

This chain uses TRBV20-1 with TRBJ2-1; there is no DNA to check the TCRdb D call of TRBD2. This CDR3 contains 15 residues. Germline V gene lookup returns CDR1 DFQATT and CDR2 SNEGSKA (reference sequence). The chain's CDR3 is CSARDGSISYNEQFF.

The chain joins TRBV7-6 to TRBJ2-3; TCRdb picks TRBD1, but there is no DNA to check that call. Germline V gene lookup returns CDR1 SGHVS and CDR2 FNYEAQ. The length of the CDR3 is 15 residues. The CDR3 spells CASSLAGGSTDTQYF.

The rearrangement links TRBV7-2 to TRBJ2-3. The germline V gene encodes CDR1 SGHTA and CDR2 FQGNSA. This CDR3 comprises 14 residues. CDR3 amino acids: CASSLGDGSDTQYF.

This chain connects TRBV29-1 to TRBJ1-4; with no DNA, the TCRdb D assignment of TRBD1 cannot be verified. From germline, CDR1 is SQVTM and CDR2 ANQGSEA. The CDR3 loop spans 15 amino acids. The CDR3 loop reads CSVGGQGTTNEKLFF. Full variable domain (rest looked up from reference TRBV29-1 and TRBJ1-4): SAVISQKPSRDICQRGTSLTIQCQVDSQVTMMFWYRQQPGQSLTLIATANQGSEATYESGFVIDKFPISRPNLTFSTLTVSNMSPEDSSIYLCSVGGQGTTNEKLFFGSGTQLSVL.

The chain has TRBV7-6 and TRBJ2-7; with no DNA, the TCRdb D assignment of TRBD2 cannot be verified. The CDR3 totals 17 residues. The V gene's germline CDR1 is SGHVS and CDR2 FNYEAQ. The chain's CDR3 is CASSLGAAGGTMGEQYF. The complete variable domain, with remaining parts taken from reference TRBV7-6 and TRBJ2-7, reads GAGVSQSPRYKVTKRGQDVALRCDPISGHVSLYWYRQALGQGPEFLTYFNYEAQQDKSGLPNDRFSAERPEGSISTLTIQRTEQRDSAMYRCASSLGAAGGTMGEQYFGPGTRLTVT.

This clonotype is deemed medium-sized (0.01 to 0.1%) by its frequency. The genes are TRBV9 and TRBJ2-1; the TCRdb call, TRBD2, lacks DNA for checking. The germline gives CDR1 SGDLS, CDR2 YYNGEE. The CDR3 runs to 18 residues. CDR3 loop: CASSVPLAGGSSYNEQFF. The entire variable domain, with the rest obtained from reference TRBV9 and TRBJ2-1, is as follows: DSGVTQTPKHLITATGQRVTLRCSPRSGDLSVYWYQQSLDQGLQFLIQYYNGEERAKGNILERFSAQQFPDLHSELNLSSLELGDSALYFCASSVPLAGGSSYNEQFFGPGTRLTVL.

CDR3 in amino acids: CSAGGGTEAFF. The chain employs TRBV29-1 and TRBJ1-1; TCRdb proposes TRBD1, but this gene call is untestable without DNA. This CDR3 spans 11 amino acids. Germline CDR1 SQVTM, CDR2 ANQGSEA.

This sequence joins TRBV10-3 and TRBJ2-7; TCRdb lists TRBD1, though no DNA is available to test this call. Germline CDR1 reads ENHRY; CDR2 reads SYGVKD. This CDR3 spans 18 amino acids. CDR3: CAINPGTGASRLEGEQYF.

The chain uses TRBV3-1 and TRBJ2-1; absent DNA, TCRdb's TRBD1 call cannot be checked. Germline CDR1 reads LGHDT; CDR2 reads YNNKEL (reference sequence). The CDR3 is made up of 17 amino acids. The CDR3 reads CASSQERDGGVYNEQFF.

The chain employs TRBV4-3 and TRBJ2-2. The CDR3 runs 11 residues. Germline CDR1 and CDR2: LGHNA and YSLEER. The CDR3 region is CASSQVGELFF.

The chain combines TRBV5-1 with TRBJ1-1; without DNA, the TCRdb call of TRBD1 cannot be checked. This CDR3 region has 15 residues. Per the germline V gene, CDR1 is SGHRS and CDR2 is YFSETQ. This CDR3 is CASSPDRGRNPEAFF.

This sequence joins TRBV7-2 and TRBJ1-2; TCRdb's D call, TRBD1, is unchecked because there is no DNA. The CDR3 is made up of 18 amino acids. The germline V gene encodes CDR1 SGHTA and CDR2 FQGNSA. CDR3 sequence reads: CASSERGGWGSSNYGYTF.

CDR3 protein: CASSQAFLAGGSYNEQFF. The gene calls are TRBV4-3 and TRBJ2-1; without DNA, the TCRdb call of TRBD2 cannot be checked. Germline V gene data show CDR1 as LGHNA and CDR2 as YSLEER. The CDR3 totals 18 residues.

The chain is built from TRBV29-1 and TRBJ2-7; there is no DNA to check the TCRdb D call of TRBD1. Germline V CDR1 and CDR2: SQVTM, ANQGSEA. The CDR3 consists of 14 residues. This CDR3 reads CSVRQGVGGYEQYF.

V usage is TRBV12-3 or TRBV12-4 and J usage is TRBJ2-1; the TCRdb D gene call, TRBD1, has no DNA to confirm it. The CDR3 runs 14 residues. CDR3 region: CASSLTDSYNEQFF.

This chain connects TRBV21-1 to TRBJ2-5; as DNA is missing, the TRBD1 call by TCRdb cannot be tested. TRBV21-1 is a pseudogene. The CDR3 extends over 16 amino acids. The CDR3 sequence is CASSKQCTGGVETQYF.